The 17 T cell receptor beta chains in this list originate from one sample, sequenced in a study of T-cell memory formation after mild COVID-19. TCRdb called the 5' RACE reads again in MiXCR, with one record for every CDR3 protein. This sample yields hundreds of thousands of distinct CDR3 sequences, of which 20% to 25% are seen a single time; under 15% belongs to the top ten. Sequencing was carried out using PBMCs or a T cell subset sorted from them (not recorded which). These receptors came from an adult woman who had mild COVID-19 (a few samples of this study predate the infection). Cell type and time point are not known.

The V call is TRBV12-3 or TRBV12-4, the J call TRBJ2-3, with 7 nucleotides matching TRBD1. J was trimmed by 2 bases and V by 6 bases; bases with no gene match: 5. The CDR3 runs 14 residues. The chain's CDR3 is CASRRDRVTDTQYF. The CDR3, as DNA: TGTGCCAGCAGACGGGACAGAGTCACAGATACGCAGTATTTT.

The chain combines TRBV6-7 with TRBJ2-4; 8 bases agree with TRBD2. TRBV6-7 carries the ORF label, with uncertain function. The CDR3 has 17 amino acids. The J segment lost 10 bases and the V segment lost 4 bases, leaving 18 bases of the junction unmatched. The CDR3 loop reads CASSSRRTGRGAQIQYF. As DNA, the CDR3 is TGTGCCAGCAGTTCCAGGCGGACTGGGCGGGGGGCCCAGATTCAGTACTTC.

The genes are TRBV5-1 and TRBJ1-1; no definite D call. The V and J ends lost 7 bases and 3 bases respectively, with 7 bases between them. The length of the CDR3 is 11 residues. Germline-derived CDR1 and CDR2 are SGHRS and YFSETQ. The CDR3 bases are TGCGCCAGCCACGGTTACACTGAAGCTTTCTTT. Protein product: CASHGYTEAFF.

This rearrangement joins TRBV27 to TRBJ1-4; the D is unclear. The germline CDR1 and CDR2 sequences are MNHEY and SMNVEV (reference sequence). V was trimmed by 6 bases and J by 6 bases, leaving 11 bases between them. The CDR3 totals 13 residues. CDR3 nucleotide sequence: TGTGCCAGCAGCAAGTGGGGAGATGAAAAACTGTTTTTT. Amino acids: CASSKWGDEKLFF.

The chain joins TRBV7-9 to TRBJ1-2, with TRBD1 matching over 9 bases. Germline V lookup: CDR1 SEHNR, CDR2 FQNEAQ (reference sequence). The CDR3 has 15 amino acids. V lost 5 bases, J lost 8 bases, and 12 bases stayed unmatched. CDR3 protein: CASSPGTGFTGGYTF. The CDR3, as DNA: TGTGCCAGCAGCCCGGGGACAGGGTTCACCGGGGGCTACACCTTC.

This clonotype was found a few times. The rearrangement uses TRBV24-1 and TRBJ2-5, with D maybe TRBD2 (5 bases). The germline gives CDR1 KGHDR, CDR2 SFDVKD. V was pared by 2 bases and J by 5 bases, with 8 bases between. The CDR3 has 13 residues. Here the CDR3 reads CATSDYGMETQYF. CDR3 DNA: TGTGCCACCAGTGATTACGGGATGGAGACCCAGTACTTC.

The sample holds a few counts of this clonotype. The rearrangement joins TRBV6-5 to TRBJ1-5, with D unresolved. From germline, CDR1 is MNHEY and CDR2 SVGAGI. V lost 4 bases to trimming and J lost 0 bases, with 10 bases between them. The CDR3 sequence is 15 residues long. The CDR3 protein is CASSSAGNSNQPQHF. CDR3 DNA sequence: TGTGCCAGCAGTTCCGCGGGGAATAGCAATCAGCCCCAGCATTTT.

This clonotype has a count of ten or more. One end of the junction fails to match germline, which may point to a read error. This chain links TRBV5-1 with TRBJ1-1; D ambiguous. The germline V gene has CDR1 SGHRS and CDR2 YFSETQ. The CDR3 covers 13 residues. CDR3 in amino acids: CASSLERNTEAFF. CDR3 in DNA: TGTGCCAGCAGCTTAGAAAGGAACACTGAAGCTTTCTTT.

The table lists this clonotype with many counts. The gene calls are TRBV7-2 and TRBJ1-1; D gene unclear. Deletions cut 4 bases from V and 1 base from J, with 10 bases between. This CDR3 contains 14 residues. Per the germline V gene, CDR1 is SGHTA and CDR2 is FQGNSA. For the CDR3, the DNA is TGTGCCAGCAGCTCCCGGACGGAGAACACTGAAGCTTTCTTT. Amino acids: CASSSRTENTEAFF.

This clonotype has just a few counts. The chain couples TRBV6-5 to TRBJ2-5, with D possibly being TRBD1 (6 bases). Trimming removed 4 bases at V and 4 bases at J, with 10 bases between. This CDR3 has 13 amino acids. CDR1 and CDR2 (germline): MNHEY, SVGAGI. CDR3 loop: CASSFSTGETQYF. CDR3 bases: TGTGCCAGCAGTTTCTCGACAGGAGAGACCCAGTACTTC.

This clonotype was observed a handful of times. The chain links TRBV3-1 to TRBJ2-7; TRBD1 matches at 8 bases. The germline gives CDR1 LGHDT, CDR2 YNNKEL (reference sequence). The junction had 5 bases not matched to a gene; V was cut back by 6 bases and J by 4 bases. CDR3 length: 13 residues. CDR3 sequence reads: CASSHRGDYEQYF. The CDR3 DNA sequence: TGTGCCAGCAGTCACAGGGGGGATTACGAGCAGTACTTC.

In its sample, this clonotype was seen a few times. The chain uses TRBV6-4 and TRBJ2-2; TRBD1 agrees at 8 bases. The CDR3 runs to 13 residues. Germline V gene sequence: CDR1 MRHNA, CDR2 SNTAGT. V was clipped by 4 bases and J by 8 bases; unmatched bases: 3. The chain's CDR3 is CASSGQGTGELFF. The CDR3 nucleotides are TGTGCCAGCAGTGGACAGGGGACAGGGGAGCTGTTTTTT.

J is TRBJ1-1 and V is TRBV5-1; TRBD1 agrees at 7 bases. CDR1 is SGHRS, CDR2 YFSETQ, per germline. The ends lost 3 bases at V and 4 bases at J; junction bases unmatched: 6. CDR3 size: 14 residues. CDR3 sequence reads: CASSSYRGSTEAFF. The DNA of the CDR3 is TGCGCCAGCAGCTCCTACAGGGGTAGCACTGAAGCTTTCTTT.

The chain carries TRBV12-3 or TRBV12-4 and TRBJ2-1, with 9 bases fitting TRBD2. The junction had 7 bases not matched to a gene; V was cut back by 7 bases and J by 6 bases. The CDR3 has 14 residues. DNA for the CDR3: TGTGCCAGCAATGGCGGGGGGGCAGGCAATGAGCAGTTCTTC. The encoded protein is CASNGGGAGNEQFF.

This clonotype has just a few counts. V gene TRBV20-1 combines with J gene TRBJ2-5; 8 positions match TRBD2. This CDR3 has 16 residues. Germline V gene lookup returns CDR1 DFQATT and CDR2 SNEGSKA (reference sequence). Trimming at V came to 1 base and at J to 2 bases, leaving 9 bases not matched to a gene. In DNA form, the CDR3 reads TGCAGTGCTAGAGGGGGGGTAGCGGGGCTACAAGAGACCCAGTACTTC. Protein product: CSARGGVAGLQETQYF.

This clonotype was counted ten times or more. The junction and the germline gene differ at one end; a read error may be behind it. The chain links TRBV7-9 to TRBJ2-7; weak D call: TRBD1 (6 bases). The CDR3 consists of 13 residues. Germline V lookup: CDR1 SEHNR, CDR2 FQNEAQ (reference sequence). The CDR3 coding sequence is TGCGCCAGCAGCTTGGACAGCTCCTACGAGCAGTACTTC. Translating gives CASSLDSSYEQYF. The entire variable domain, with the rest obtained from reference TRBV7-9 and TRBJ2-7, is as follows: DTGVSQNPRHKITKRGQNVTFRCDPISEHNRLYWYRQTLGQGPEFLTYFQNEAQLEKSRLLSDRFSAERPKGSFSTLEIQRTEQGDSAMYLCASSLDSSYEQYFGPGTRLTVT.

This clonotype appeared a few times. This rearrangement joins TRBV7-6 to TRBJ2-3; D possibly corresponds to TRBD2 (6 bases). V was trimmed by 4 bases and J by 0 bases, leaving 14 bases between them. The CDR3 has 16 residues. Looked up from germline, CDR1 is SGHVS and CDR2 is FNYEAQ. The CDR3 bases are TGTGCCAGCAGCTACTCCCGGGACTGGAGCACAGATACGCAGTATTTT. Residues: CASSYSRDWSTDTQYF.